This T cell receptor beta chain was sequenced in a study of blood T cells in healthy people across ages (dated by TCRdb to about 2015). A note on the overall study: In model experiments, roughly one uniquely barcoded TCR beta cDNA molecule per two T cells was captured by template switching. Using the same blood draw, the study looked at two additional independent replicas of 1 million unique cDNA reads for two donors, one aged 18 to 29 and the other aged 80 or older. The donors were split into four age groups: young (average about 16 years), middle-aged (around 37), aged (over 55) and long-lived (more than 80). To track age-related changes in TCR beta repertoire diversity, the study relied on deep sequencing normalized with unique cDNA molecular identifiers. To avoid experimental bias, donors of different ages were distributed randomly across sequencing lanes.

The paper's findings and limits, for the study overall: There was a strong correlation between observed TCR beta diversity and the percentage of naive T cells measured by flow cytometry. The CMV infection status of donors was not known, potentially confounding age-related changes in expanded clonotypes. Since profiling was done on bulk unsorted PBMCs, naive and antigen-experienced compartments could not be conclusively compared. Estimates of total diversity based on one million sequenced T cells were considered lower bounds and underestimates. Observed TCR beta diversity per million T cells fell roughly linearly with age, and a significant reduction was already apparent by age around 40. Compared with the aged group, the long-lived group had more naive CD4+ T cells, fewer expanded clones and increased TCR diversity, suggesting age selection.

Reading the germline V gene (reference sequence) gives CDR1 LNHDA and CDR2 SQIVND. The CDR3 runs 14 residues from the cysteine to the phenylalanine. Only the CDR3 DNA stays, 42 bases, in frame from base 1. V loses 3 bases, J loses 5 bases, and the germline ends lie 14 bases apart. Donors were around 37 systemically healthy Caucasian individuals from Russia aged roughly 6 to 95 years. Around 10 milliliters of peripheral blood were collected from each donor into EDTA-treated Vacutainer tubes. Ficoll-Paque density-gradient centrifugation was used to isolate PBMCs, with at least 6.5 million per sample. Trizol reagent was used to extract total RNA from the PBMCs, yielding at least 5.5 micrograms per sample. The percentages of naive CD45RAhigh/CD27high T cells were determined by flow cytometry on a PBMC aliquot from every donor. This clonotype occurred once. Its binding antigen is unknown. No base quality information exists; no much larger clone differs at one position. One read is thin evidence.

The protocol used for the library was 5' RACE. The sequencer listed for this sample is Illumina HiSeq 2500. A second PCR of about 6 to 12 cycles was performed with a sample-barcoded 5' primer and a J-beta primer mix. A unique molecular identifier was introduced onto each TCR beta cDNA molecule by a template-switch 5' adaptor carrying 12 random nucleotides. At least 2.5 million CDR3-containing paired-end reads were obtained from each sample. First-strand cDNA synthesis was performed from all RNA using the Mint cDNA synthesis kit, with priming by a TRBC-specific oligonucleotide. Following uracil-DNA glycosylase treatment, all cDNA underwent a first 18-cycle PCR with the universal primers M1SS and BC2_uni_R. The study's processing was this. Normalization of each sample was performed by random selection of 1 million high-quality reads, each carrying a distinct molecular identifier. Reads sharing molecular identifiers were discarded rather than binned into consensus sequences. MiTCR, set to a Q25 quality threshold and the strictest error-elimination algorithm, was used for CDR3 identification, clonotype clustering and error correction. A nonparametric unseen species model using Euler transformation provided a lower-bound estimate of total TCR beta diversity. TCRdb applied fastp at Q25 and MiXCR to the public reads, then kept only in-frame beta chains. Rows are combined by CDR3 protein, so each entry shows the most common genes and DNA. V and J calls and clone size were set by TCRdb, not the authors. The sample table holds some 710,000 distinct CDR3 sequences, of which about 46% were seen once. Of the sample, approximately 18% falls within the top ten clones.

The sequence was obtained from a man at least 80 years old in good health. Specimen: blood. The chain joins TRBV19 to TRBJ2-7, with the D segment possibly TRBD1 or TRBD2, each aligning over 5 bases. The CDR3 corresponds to CASSIRGGLNEQYF. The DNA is TGTGCCAGTAGTATTCGGGGCGGCTTAAACGAGCAGTACTTC.